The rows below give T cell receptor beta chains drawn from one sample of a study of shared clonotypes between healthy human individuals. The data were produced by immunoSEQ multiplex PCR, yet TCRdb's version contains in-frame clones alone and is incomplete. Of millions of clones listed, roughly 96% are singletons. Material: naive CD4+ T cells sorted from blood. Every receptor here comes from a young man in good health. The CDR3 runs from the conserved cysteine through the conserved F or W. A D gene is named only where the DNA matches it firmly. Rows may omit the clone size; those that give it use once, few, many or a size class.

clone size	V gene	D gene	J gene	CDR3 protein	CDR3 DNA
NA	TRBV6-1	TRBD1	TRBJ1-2	CASSETGRFLGYTF	TGTGCCAGCAGTGAGACAGGGCGTTTTCTTGGCTACACCTTC
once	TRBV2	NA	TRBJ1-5	CASRGAGVYQPQHF	TGTGCCAGCCGCGGGGCAGGGGTATATCAGCCCCAGCATTTT
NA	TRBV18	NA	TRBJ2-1	CASSPVGGGPYNEQFF	TGTGCCAGCTCACCAGTAGGAGGGGGCCCCTACAATGAGCAGTTCTTC
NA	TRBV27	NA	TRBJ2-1	CASSTRDSRLRQFF	TGTGCCAGCAGTACACGGGACTCCCGACTTCGGCAGTTCTTC
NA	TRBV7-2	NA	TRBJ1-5	CASSGGFDNQPQHF	TGTGCCAGCAGTGGGGGGTTTGACAATCAGCCCCAGCATTTT
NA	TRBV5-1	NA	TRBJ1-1	CASSLGANTEAFF	TGCGCCAGCAGCTTGGGGGCCAACACTGAAGCTTTCTTT
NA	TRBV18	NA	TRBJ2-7	CASSPPNREKLEQYF	TGTGCCAGCTCACCACCAAACAGGGAGAAGCTCGAGCAGTACTTC
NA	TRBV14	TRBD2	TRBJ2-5	CASSRTSGREETQYF	TGTGCCAGCAGTAGGACTAGCGGGAGGGAAGAGACCCAGTACTTC
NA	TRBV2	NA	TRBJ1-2	CASSWAQSGGYTF	TGTGCCAGCAGTTGGGCACAATCAGGGGGCTACACCTTC
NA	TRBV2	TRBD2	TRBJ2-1	CASTTRGLAGGGRQFF	TGTGCCAGCACCACCCGGGGACTAGCGGGAGGAGGACGGCAGTTCTTC
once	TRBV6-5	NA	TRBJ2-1	CASSSDWGEQFF	TGTGCCAGCAGTTCCGATTGGGGTGAGCAGTTCTTC
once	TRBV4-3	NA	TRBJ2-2	CASSQEPGTGAGELFF	TGCGCCAGCAGCCAAGAACCCGGGACCGGAGCCGGGGAGCTGTTTTTT
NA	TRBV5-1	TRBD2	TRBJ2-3	CASRPGLAGGPTDTQYF	TGCGCCAGCAGGCCGGGACTAGCGGGGGGACCCACAGATACGCAGTATTTT
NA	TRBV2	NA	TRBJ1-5	CASSERARVREQPQHF	TGTGCCAGCAGTGAGCGGGCAAGGGTGCGGGAACAGCCCCAGCATTTT
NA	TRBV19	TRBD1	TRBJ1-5	CASSIQGDGQPQHF	TGTGCCAGTAGTATACAGGGGGATGGTCAGCCCCAGCATTTT
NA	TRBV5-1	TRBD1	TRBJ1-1	CASSPTQGANTEAFF	TGCGCCAGCAGCCCGACACAGGGGGCTAACACTGAAGCTTTCTTT
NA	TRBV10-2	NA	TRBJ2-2	CASSEWRTGELFF	TGCGCCAGCAGTGAGTGGAGGACCGGGGAGCTGTTTTTT
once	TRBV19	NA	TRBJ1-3	CASSMAGDSGNTIYF	TGTGCCAGTAGTATGGCAGGGGACTCTGGAAACACCATATATTTT
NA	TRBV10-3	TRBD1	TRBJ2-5	CATRTGQETQYF	TGTGCCACTAGGACAGGACAAGAGACCCAGTACTTC
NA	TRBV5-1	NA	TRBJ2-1	CASSLDQAYNEQFF	TGCGCCAGCAGCTTAGACCAGGCCTACAATGAGCAGTTCTTC
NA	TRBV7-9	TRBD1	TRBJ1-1	CASSFPGTGGFTEAFF	TGTGCCAGCAGCTTTCCCGGGACAGGGGGCTTCACTGAAGCTTTCTTT
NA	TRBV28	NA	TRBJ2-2	CASRRDLNTGELFF	TGTGCCAGCAGGAGGGACTTGAACACCGGGGAGCTGTTTTTT
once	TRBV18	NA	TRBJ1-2	CATSPGENYGYTF	TGTGCCACCTCACCAGGGGAAAACTATGGCTACACCTTC
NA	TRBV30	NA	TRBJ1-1	CAWRTGAMNTEAFF	TGTGCCTGGAGGACGGGGGCTATGAACACTGAAGCTTTCTTT
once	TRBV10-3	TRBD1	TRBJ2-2	CATSTGYDTGELFF	TGTGCCACCTCGACAGGGTATGACACCGGGGAGCTGTTTTTT
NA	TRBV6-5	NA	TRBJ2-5	CASGRLEETQYF	TGTGCCAGCGGACGACTAGAAGAGACCCAGTACTTC
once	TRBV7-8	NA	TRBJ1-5	CASSPRGGSNQPQHF	TGTGCCAGCAGCCCCCGGGGGGGGAGCAATCAGCCCCAGCATTTT
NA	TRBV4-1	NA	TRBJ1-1	CASSPEGGAWNTEAFF	TGCGCCAGCAGCCCGGAGGGCGGAGCTTGGAACACTGAAGCTTTCTTT
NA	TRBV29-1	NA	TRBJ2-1	CSVEDWLADNEQFF	TGCAGCGTTGAAGATTGGCTAGCTGACAATGAGCAGTTCTTC
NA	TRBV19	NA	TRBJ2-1	CASSILGSFDEQFF	TGTGCCAGTAGTATTCTCGGGAGTTTTGATGAGCAGTTCTTC
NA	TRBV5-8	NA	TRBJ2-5	CASGDGTQVMSQYF	TGTGCCAGCGGTGACGGGACTCAGGTGATGTCCCAGTACTTC
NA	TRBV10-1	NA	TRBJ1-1	CASSEAGNTEAFF	TGCGCCAGCAGTGAGGCAGGGAATACTGAAGCTTTCTTT
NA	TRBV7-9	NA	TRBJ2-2	CASARGTGELFF	TGTGCCAGCGCCCGAGGGACCGGGGAGCTGTTTTTT
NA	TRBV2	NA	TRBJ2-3	CASSEARGGDTQYF	TGTGCCAGCAGTGAAGCGCGAGGGGGAGATACGCAGTATTTT
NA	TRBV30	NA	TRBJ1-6	CAWSVRLGSPLHF	TGTGCCTGGAGTGTACGGCTGGGCTCACCCCTCCACTTT
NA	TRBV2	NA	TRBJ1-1	CASSESGLNTEAFF	TGTGCCAGCAGTGAATCGGGGCTCAACACTGAAGCTTTCTTT
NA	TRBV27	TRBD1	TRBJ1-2	CASSLGTGPRGYGYTF	TGTGCCAGCAGTTTAGGGACAGGGCCCCGCGGCTATGGCTACACCTTC
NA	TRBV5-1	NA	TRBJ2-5	CASSQTGPQETQYF	TGCGCCAGCAGCCAAACCGGGCCTCAAGAGACCCAGTACTTC
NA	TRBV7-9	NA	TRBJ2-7	CASSSYLYEQYF	TGTGCCAGCAGCTCATATCTTTACGAGCAGTACTTC
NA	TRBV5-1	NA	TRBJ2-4	CASSPQAKNIQYF	TGCGCCAGCAGCCCTCAGGCCAAAAACATTCAGTACTTC
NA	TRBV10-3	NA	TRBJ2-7	CATGTSIYEQYF	TGTGCCACCGGTACGAGTATCTACGAGCAGTACTTC
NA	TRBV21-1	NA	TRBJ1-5	CASSDAPSGTGATHGNQPQHF	TGTGCCAGCAGCGATGCACCATCCGGGACAGGGGCCACCCATGGCAATCAGCCCCAGCATTTT
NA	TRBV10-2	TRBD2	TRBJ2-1	CASQVRDYRIDNEQFF	TGCGCCAGCCAAGTGCGGGACTATCGAATTGACAATGAGCAGTTCTTC
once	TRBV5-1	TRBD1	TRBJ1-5	CASSMTGLGNQPQHF	TGCGCCAGCAGCATGACAGGGTTGGGTAATCAGCCCCAGCATTTT
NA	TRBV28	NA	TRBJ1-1	CASSLRTVNTEAFF	TGTGCCAGCAGTTTGAGGACGGTGAACACTGAAGCTTTCTTT
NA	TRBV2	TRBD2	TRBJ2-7	CASREWGGSSYEQYF	TGTGCCAGCAGGGAATGGGGGGGGAGCTCCTACGAGCAGTACTTC
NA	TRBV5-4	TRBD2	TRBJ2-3	CASRLAGGDTQYF	TGTGCCAGCAGGTTAGCGGGAGGGGATACGCAGTATTTT
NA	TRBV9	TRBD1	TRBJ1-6	CASSTGPGGNSPLHF	TGTGCCAGCAGCACCGGACCAGGGGGGAATTCACCCCTCCACTTT